This T cell receptor (beta chain) was captured by sequencing in a study of neurological immune-mediated disorders. Findings and caveats of the study: The most TCR clonal expansion was seen in HTLV-1-associated myelopathy, and the least was seen in multiple sclerosis, which fell below healthy controls. Sharing of CDR3 amino acid sequences among expanded clones across subjects was absent, suggesting private repertoires in all groups.

V was pared by 3 bases and J by 3 bases, with 12 bases between. This CDR3 is built from 14 residues. CDR1 and CDR2 (germline): LGHDT, YNNKEL (reference sequence). The sorted libraries drew on 910,000 or so T cells that were CD4+ or CD8+. 5'RACE with 10-nucleotide random UMIs generated the cDNA. TCRdb re-analysed the 5' RACE reads in MiXCR, keeping a single row per CDR3 protein. The sample holds under 35,000 distinct CDR3 sequences, approximately 24% seen once. Ten or more counts support this clonotype. Antigen specificity is unknown. The source of this sequence is a man between 45 and 60 years old with HTLV-1-associated myelopathy (HAM/TSP). V usage is TRBV3-1 and J usage is TRBJ2-7, with D perhaps TRBD2 (6 bases). The sequenced sample was CD4+ T cells from blood. The CDR3 protein is CASSQGGGFYEQYF. Here the CDR3 DNA reads TGTGCCAGCAGCCAGGGCGGAGGGTTCTACGAGCAGTACTTC.